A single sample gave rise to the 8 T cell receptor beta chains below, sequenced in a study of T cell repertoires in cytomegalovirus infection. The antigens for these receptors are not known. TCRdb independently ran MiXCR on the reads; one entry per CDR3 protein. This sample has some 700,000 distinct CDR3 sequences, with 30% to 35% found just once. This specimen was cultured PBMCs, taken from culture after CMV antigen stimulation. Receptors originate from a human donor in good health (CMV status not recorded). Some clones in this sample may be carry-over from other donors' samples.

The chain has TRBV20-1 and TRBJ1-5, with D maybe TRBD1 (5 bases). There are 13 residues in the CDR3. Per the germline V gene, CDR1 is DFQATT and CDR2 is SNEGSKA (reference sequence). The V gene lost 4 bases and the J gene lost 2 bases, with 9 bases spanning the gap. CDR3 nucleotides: TGCAGTGCTAAAGGGGCCGGCAATCAGCCCCAGCATTTT. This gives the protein CSAKGAGNQPQHF.

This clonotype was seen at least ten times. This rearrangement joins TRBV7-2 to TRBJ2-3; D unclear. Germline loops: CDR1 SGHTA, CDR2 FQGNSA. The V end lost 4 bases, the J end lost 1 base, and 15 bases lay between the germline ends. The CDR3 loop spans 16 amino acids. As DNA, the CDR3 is TGTGCCAGCAGCTCGCGGACCCTGAGTGGCACAGATACGCAGTATTTT. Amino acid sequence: CASSSRTLSGTDTQYF.

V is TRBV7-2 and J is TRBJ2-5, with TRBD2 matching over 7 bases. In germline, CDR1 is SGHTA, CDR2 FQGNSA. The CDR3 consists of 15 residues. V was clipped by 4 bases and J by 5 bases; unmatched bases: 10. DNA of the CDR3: TGTGCCAGCAGCTGGGGAGGGACTCGGGGGGAGACCCAGTACTTC. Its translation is CASSWGGTRGETQYF.

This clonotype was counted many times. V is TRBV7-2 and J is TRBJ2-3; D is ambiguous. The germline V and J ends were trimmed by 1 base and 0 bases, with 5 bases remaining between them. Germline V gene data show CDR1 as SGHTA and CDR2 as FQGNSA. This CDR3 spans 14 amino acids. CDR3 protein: CASSLESSTDTQYF. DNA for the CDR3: TGTGCCAGCAGCTTAGAATCAAGCACAGATACGCAGTATTTT.

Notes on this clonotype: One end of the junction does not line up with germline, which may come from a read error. CDR3 sequence: CASRSLAGRGGNEQIF. CDR3 nucleotides: TGTGCCAGCAGATCACTAGCGGGAAGGGGAGGTAATGAGCAGATCTTC. The chain links TRBV6-6 to TRBJ2-1; 10 bases are a match to TRBD2. Per germline, CDR1 MNHNY and CDR2 SVGAGI (reference sequence). The length of the CDR3 is 16 residues.

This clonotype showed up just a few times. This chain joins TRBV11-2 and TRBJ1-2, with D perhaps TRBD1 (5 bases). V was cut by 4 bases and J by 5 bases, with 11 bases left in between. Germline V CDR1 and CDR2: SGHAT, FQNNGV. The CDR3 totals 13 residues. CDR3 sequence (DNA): TGTGCCAGCAGCTCGACTCGACAGTATGGCTACACCTTC. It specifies CASSSTRQYGYTF.

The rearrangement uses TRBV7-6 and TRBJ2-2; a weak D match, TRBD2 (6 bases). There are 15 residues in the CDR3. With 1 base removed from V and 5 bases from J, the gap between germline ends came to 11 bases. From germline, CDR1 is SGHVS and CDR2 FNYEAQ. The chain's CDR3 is CASSLGAGLTGELFF. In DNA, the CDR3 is TGTGCCAGCAGCTTAGGGGCTGGACTAACCGGGGAGCTGTTTTTT.

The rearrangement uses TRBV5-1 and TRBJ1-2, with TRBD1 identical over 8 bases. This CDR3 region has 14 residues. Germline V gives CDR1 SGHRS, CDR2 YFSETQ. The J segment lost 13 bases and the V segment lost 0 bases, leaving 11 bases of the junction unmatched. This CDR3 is CASSLDGTGPLLTF. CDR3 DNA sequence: TGCGCCAGCAGCTTGGACGGGACAGGACCTCTTCTCACCTTC.